Each of the 4 T cell receptor beta chains below was sequenced from the same sample in a study of blood T cells in healthy people across ages. A second roughly 7 to 11 cycle PCR used barcoded and J-beta primers. TCRdb used MiXCR to reprocess the 5' RACE reads, holding one entry per CDR3 protein. The repertoire includes roughly 720,000 distinct CDR3 sequences, around half of them detected once, and approximately 41% sits in the top ten. Sample: blood. Receptors were obtained from an elderly man in good health.

As regards this clonotype: A much larger clonotype is one base distant, so this may be a read error. This sequence joins TRBV7-2 and TRBJ2-1, with TRBD2 identical over 11 bases. The end of the DNA is better explained by TRBJ2-7, so the J call may be wrong. The CDR3 consists of 15 residues. Germline CDR1 reads SGHTA; CDR2 reads FQGNSA. CDR3 loop: CASGRAHGTYNEQYF. Written as DNA, the CDR3 is TGTGCTAGCGGGAGGGCCCATGGAACCTACAATGAGCAGTACTTC.

This clonotype was observed a handful of times. The chain joins TRBV12-3 or TRBV12-4 to TRBJ2-7; TRBD2 matches 8 bases. The J segment lost 5 bases and the V segment lost 5 bases, leaving 8 bases of the junction unmatched. The CDR3 spans 14 residues. The CDR3 reads CASSVRGGGDEQYF. DNA of the CDR3: TGTGCCAGCAGTGTCCGGGGGGGTGGCGACGAGCAGTACTTC.

The chain has TRBV12-3 or TRBV12-4 and TRBJ2-5; D not resolved. The J call may be wrong; the DNA end is better matched by TRBJ2-7. CDR3 size: 12 residues. The CDR3 reads CASSRMAYEQYF. The DNA for the CDR3 is TGTGCCAGCAGTAGGATGGCGTACGAGCAGTACTTC.

This sequence joins TRBV7-9 and TRBJ2-2; the D gene is possibly TRBD2 (6 bases). CDR3 length: 14 amino acids. Germline V gives CDR1 SEHNR, CDR2 FQNEAQ (reference sequence). The V and J ends lost 7 bases and 5 bases respectively, with 14 bases between them. CDR3 bases: TGTGCCAGCACCACGGGAGTGCGGACCGGGGAGCTGTTTTTT. Protein: CASTTGVRTGELFF.